A single sample is the source of the 10 T cell receptor beta chains below, sequenced in a study of blood T cells in healthy people across ages. The second PCR ran about 6 to 11 cycles with a sample-barcoded 5' primer and J-beta primers. From the 5' RACE reads, TCRdb called clonotypes with MiXCR, one entry per CDR3 protein. The sample contains 630,000 or so distinct CDR3 sequences, about a third of which appear only once. The specimen sequenced was blood. The receptor set was obtained from a woman older than 75 in good health.

The V and J genes are TRBV19 and TRBJ2-5, with 9 bases aligning to TRBD2. Trimming at V came to 5 bases and at J to 5 bases, leaving 9 bases not matched to a gene. The CDR3 totals 15 residues. Germline V gene lookup returns CDR1 LNHDA and CDR2 SQIVND (reference sequence). CDR3 nucleotides: TGTGCCAGTAGTGTAATGGGACTAGCAGCGGAGACCCAGTACTTC. It translates to CASSVMGLAAETQYF.

Worth noting for this clonotype: A read error may explain this, as a much larger clone is one base away. V usage is TRBV10-3 and J usage is TRBJ1-2; TRBD1 aligns across 8 bases. With 4 bases clipped from V and 6 bases from J, the junction kept 1 base outside the gene matches. The length of the CDR3 is 12 residues. The germline V gene encodes CDR1 ENHRY and CDR2 SYGVKD. For the CDR3, the DNA is TGTGCCATCAGTGCAGGGGGCGATGGCTACACCTTC. This encodes CAISAGGDGYTF.

The genes are TRBV29-1 and TRBJ2-1; 8 bases match TRBD2. The CDR3 has 15 residues. With V trimmed by 3 bases and J by 6 bases, 10 bases remained unmatched. Germline V gives CDR1 SQVTM, CDR2 ANQGSEA. Here the CDR3 DNA reads TGCAGCGTTGACCTAGGGGCTAGCGGGCCCAATGAGCAGTTCTTC. Protein: CSVDLGASGPNEQFF.

In its sample, this clonotype was seen many times. J is TRBJ2-7 and V is TRBV11-2; 7 bases are shared with TRBD2. Germline V lookup: CDR1 SGHAT, CDR2 FQNNGV. The CDR3 totals 15 residues. V was pared by 6 bases and J by 4 bases, with 12 bases of the junction left unmatched. CDR3 coding DNA: TGTGCCAGCAGAACTACGAGCGGGGTCGGGTACGAGCAGTACTTC. Its protein is CASRTTSGVGYEQYF.

This clonotype was seen a few times. This sequence joins TRBV20-1 and TRBJ2-7, with D unclear. Germline V CDR1 and CDR2: DFQATT, SNEGSKA (reference sequence). The V and J ends lost 0 bases and 0 bases respectively, with 9 bases between them. There are 14 residues in the CDR3. The CDR3: CSARDPASSYEQYF. The CDR3 DNA reads TGCAGTGCTAGAGATCCCGCCAGCTCCTACGAGCAGTACTTC.

The chain has TRBV7-2 and TRBJ1-1; D possibly corresponds to TRBD1 (5 bases). V was cut by 0 bases and J by 5 bases, with 13 bases left in between. The CDR3 extends over 15 amino acids. Germline lookup yields CDR1 SGHTA and CDR2 FQGNSA. The CDR3 nucleotides read TGTGCCAGCAGCTTAGCTCAGGGAGCGTCGACTGAAGCTTTCTTT. This encodes CASSLAQGASTEAFF. The full variable domain, its missing parts supplied by reference TRBV7-2 and TRBJ1-1, is GAGVSQSPSNKVTEKGKDVELRCDPISGHTALYWYRQSLGQGLEFLIYFQGNSAPDKSGLPSDRFSAERTGGSVSTLTIQRTQQEDSAVYLCASSLAQGASTEAFFGQGTRLTVV.

This clonotype has a count of ten or more. The genes are TRBV3-1 and TRBJ2-5; D is perhaps TRBD2 (6 bases). CDR1 LGHDT and CDR2 YNNKEL come from the germline V gene (reference sequence). The CDR3 is made up of 15 amino acids. Trimming shortened V by 5 bases and J by 3 bases, and 16 bases separated the two germline ends. The CDR3 bases are TGTGCCAGCAGCTCCCGACGGAGGGCGGAAGAGACCCAGTACTTC. Translating gives CASSSRRRAEETQYF.

This chain connects TRBV6-2 or TRBV6-3 to TRBJ2-1; D may be TRBD1 (7 bases). This CDR3 has 16 amino acids. The V end was cut by 6 bases, the J end by 1 base, with 16 bases between. Per germline, CDR1 MNHEY and CDR2 SVGEGT. The CDR3, as DNA: TGTGCCAGCAGGGACAGGAGGGGTTTATCCTACAATGAGCAGTTCTTC. Its protein is CASRDRRGLSYNEQFF.

The rearrangement joins TRBV20-1 to TRBJ2-3, with no clear D. Germline CDR1 reads DFQATT; CDR2 reads SNEGSKA (reference sequence). This CDR3 has 10 amino acids. V was trimmed by 5 bases and J by 6 bases, leaving 6 bases between them. CDR3 loop: CSAAGDTQYF. Here the CDR3 DNA reads TGCAGTGCTGCTGGGGATACGCAGTATTTT.

V is TRBV7-2 and J is TRBJ2-2, with 9 bases aligning to TRBD2. This CDR3 has 16 amino acids. The germline V gene encodes CDR1 SGHTA and CDR2 FQGNSA. The V segment lost 5 bases and the J segment 7 bases; nucleotides outside the gene matches: 11. CDR3 amino acids: CASSPPGRGGFGELFF. The CDR3 nucleotides are TGTGCCAGCAGCCCCCCGGGGCGGGGGGGTTTCGGGGAGCTGTTTTTT.